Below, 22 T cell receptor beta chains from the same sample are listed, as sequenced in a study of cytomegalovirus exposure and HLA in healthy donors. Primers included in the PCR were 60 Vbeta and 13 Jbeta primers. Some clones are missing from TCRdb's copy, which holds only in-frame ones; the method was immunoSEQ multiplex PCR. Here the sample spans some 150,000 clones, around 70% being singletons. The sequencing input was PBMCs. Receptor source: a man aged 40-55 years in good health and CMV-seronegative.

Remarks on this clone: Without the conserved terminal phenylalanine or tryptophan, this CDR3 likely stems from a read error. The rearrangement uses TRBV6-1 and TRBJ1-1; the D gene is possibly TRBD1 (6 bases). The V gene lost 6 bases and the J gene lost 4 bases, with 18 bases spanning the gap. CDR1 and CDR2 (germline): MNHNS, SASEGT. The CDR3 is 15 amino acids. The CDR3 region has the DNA TGTGCCAGCAGGGCGCCGGGGGGCATAGGCACTGAAGCTTTCTCT. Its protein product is CASRAPGGIGTEAFS.

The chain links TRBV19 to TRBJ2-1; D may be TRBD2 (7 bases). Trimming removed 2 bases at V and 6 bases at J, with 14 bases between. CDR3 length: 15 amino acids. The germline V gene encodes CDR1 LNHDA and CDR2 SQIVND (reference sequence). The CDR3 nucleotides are TGTGCCAGTAGTATATTATGGGGGGGCGGCAATGAGCAGTTCTTC. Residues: CASSILWGGGNEQFF.

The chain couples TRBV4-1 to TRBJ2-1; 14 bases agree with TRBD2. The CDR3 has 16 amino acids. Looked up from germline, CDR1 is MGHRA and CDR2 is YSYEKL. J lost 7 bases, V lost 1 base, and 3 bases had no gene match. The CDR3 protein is CASSQGLAGGLNEQFF. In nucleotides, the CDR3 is TGCGCCAGCAGCCAAGGACTAGCGGGGGGGCTTAATGAGCAGTTCTTC.

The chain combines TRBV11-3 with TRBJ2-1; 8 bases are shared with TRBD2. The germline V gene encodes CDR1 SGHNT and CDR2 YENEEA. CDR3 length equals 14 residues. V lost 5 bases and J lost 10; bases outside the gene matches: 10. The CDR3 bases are TGTGCCAGCAGCGCCCGCGGGCGGGAGGACGAGCAGTTCTTC. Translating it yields CASSARGREDEQFF.

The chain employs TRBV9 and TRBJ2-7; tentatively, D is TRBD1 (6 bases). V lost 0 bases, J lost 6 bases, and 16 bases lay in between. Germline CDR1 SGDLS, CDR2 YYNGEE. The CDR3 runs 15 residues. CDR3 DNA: TGTGCCAGCAGCGTAGCAGGGCAGGGGTTGCCCGAGCAGTACTTC. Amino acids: CASSVAGQGLPEQYF. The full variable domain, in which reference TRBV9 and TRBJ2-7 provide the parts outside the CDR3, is DSGVTQTPKHLITATGQRVTLRCSPRSGDLSVYWYQQSLDQGLQFLIQYYNGEERAKGNILERFSAQQFPDLHSELNLSSLELGDSALYFCASSVAGQGLPEQYFGPGTRLTVT.

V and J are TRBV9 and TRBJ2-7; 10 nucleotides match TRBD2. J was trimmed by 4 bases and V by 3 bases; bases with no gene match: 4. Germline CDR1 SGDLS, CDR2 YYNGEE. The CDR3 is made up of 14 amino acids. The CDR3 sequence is CASSGSGGAYEQYF. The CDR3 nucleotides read TGTGCCAGCAGCGGCAGCGGGGGGGCTTACGAGCAGTACTTC.

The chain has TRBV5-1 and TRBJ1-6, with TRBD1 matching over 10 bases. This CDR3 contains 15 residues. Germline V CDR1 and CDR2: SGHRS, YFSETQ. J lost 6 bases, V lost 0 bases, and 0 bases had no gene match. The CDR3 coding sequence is TGCGCCAGCAGCTTGGGACAGGGGGCTAATTCACCCCTCCACTTT. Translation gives CASSLGQGANSPLHF.

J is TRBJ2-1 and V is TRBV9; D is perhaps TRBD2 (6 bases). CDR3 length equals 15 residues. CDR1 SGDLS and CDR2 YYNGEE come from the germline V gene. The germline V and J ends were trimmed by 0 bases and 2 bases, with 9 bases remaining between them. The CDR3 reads CASSVDGGTYNEQFF. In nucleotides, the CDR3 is TGTGCCAGCAGCGTAGATGGGGGGACCTACAATGAGCAGTTCTTC.

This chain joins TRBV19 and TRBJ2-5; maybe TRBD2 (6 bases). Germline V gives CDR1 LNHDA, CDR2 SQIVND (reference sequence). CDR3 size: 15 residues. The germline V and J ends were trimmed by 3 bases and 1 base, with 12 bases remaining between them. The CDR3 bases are TGTGCCAGTAGTATCGGAGGGAGGTCCCAAGAGACCCAGTACTTC. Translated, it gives CASSIGGRSQETQYF.

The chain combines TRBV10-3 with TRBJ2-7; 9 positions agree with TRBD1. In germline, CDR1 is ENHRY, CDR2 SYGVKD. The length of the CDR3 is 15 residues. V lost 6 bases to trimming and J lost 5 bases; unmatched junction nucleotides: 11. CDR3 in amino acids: CAIRMAGTGKNEQYF. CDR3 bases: TGTGCCATCAGAATGGCCGGGACAGGGAAGAACGAGCAGTACTTC.

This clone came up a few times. CDR3 DNA: TGCGCCAGCAGCCAAGAACCACAGACAGATACGCAGTATTTT. Translation: CASSQEPQTDTQYF. This chain links TRBV4-3 with TRBJ2-3; D unclear. Trimming stripped 0 bases from V and 3 bases from J, with 7 bases between. The germline gives CDR1 LGHNA, CDR2 YSLEER. The CDR3 covers 14 residues.

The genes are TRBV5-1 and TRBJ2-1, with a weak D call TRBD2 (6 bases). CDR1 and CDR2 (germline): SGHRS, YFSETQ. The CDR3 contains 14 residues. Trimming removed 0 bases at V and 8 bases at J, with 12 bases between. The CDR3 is CASSLVEGKDEQFF. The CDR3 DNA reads TGCGCCAGCAGCTTGGTGGAGGGGAAAGATGAGCAGTTCTTC. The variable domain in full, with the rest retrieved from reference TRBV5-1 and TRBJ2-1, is KAGVTQTPRYLIKTRGQQVTLSCSPISGHRSVSWYQQTPGQGLQFLFEYFSETQRNKGNFPGRFSGRQFSNSRSEMNVSTLELGDSALYLCASSLVEGKDEQFFGPGTRLTVL.

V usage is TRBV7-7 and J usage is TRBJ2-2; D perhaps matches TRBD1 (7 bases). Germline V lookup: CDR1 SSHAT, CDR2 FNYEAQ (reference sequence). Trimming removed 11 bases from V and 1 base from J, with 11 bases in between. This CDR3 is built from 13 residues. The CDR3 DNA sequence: TGTGCCGGAGGGACAGTGAACACCGGGGAGCTGTTTTTT. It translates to CAGGTVNTGELFF.

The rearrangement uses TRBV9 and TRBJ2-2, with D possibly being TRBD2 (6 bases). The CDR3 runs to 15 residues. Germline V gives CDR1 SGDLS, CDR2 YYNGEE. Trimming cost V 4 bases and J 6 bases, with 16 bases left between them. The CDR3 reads CASSLHSLAPGELFF. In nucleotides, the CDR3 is TGTGCCAGCAGCTTACACAGCCTAGCGCCCGGGGAGCTGTTTTTT.

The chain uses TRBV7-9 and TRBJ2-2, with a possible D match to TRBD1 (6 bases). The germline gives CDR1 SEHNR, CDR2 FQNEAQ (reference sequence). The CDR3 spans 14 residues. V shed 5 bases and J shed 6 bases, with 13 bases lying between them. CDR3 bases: TGTGCCAGCAGCCCCCCACAGGGTCCCGGGGAGCTGTTTTTT. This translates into CASSPPQGPGELFF.

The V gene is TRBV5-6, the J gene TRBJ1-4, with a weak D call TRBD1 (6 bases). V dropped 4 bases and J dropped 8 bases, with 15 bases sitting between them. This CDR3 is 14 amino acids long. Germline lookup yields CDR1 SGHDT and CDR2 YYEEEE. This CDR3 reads CASSVRDISEKLFF. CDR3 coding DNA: TGTGCCAGCAGCGTCCGGGACATCTCCGAAAAACTGTTTTTT.

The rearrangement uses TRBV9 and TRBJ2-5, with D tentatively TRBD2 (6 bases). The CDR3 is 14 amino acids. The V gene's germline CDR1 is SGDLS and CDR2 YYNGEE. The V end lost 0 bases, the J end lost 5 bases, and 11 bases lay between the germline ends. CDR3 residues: CASSVGGDGETQYF. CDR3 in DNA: TGTGCCAGCAGCGTAGGGGGGGACGGGGAGACCCAGTACTTC.

CDR3 protein: CASSFLADSYEQYF. CDR3 sequence (DNA): TGTGCCAGTAGTTTCTTAGCGGACTCCTACGAGCAGTACTTC. The chain couples TRBV19 to TRBJ2-7; D possibly corresponds to TRBD2 (6 bases). Trimming took off 5 bases at V and 0 bases at J, with 11 bases between the two ends. This CDR3 is built from 14 residues. Germline V gives CDR1 LNHDA, CDR2 SQIVND (reference sequence).

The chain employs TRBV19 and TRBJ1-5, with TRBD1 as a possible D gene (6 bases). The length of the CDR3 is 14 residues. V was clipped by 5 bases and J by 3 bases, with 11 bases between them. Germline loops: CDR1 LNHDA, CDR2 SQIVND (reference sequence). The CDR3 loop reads CASSATGYNQPQHF. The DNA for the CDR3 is TGTGCCAGTAGTGCCACAGGGTACAATCAGCCCCAGCATTTT.

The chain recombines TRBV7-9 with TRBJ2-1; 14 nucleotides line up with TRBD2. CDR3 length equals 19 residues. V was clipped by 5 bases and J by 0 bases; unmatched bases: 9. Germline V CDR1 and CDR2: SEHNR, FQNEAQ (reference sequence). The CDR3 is CASSPLGLAGDASYNEQFF. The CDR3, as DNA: TGTGCCAGCAGCCCCTTGGGACTAGCGGGAGACGCCTCCTACAATGAGCAGTTCTTC. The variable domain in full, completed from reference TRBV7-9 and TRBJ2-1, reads DTGVSQNPRHKITKRGQNVTFRCDPISEHNRLYWYRQTLGQGPEFLTYFQNEAQLEKSRLLSDRFSAERPKGSFSTLEIQRTEQGDSAMYLCASSPLGLAGDASYNEQFFGPGTRLTVL.

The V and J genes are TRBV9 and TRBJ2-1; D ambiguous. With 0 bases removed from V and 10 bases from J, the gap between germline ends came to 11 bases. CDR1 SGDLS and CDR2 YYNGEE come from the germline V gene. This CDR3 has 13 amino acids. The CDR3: CASSVERGTEQFF. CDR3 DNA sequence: TGTGCCAGCAGCGTAGAGAGAGGAACGGAGCAGTTCTTC.

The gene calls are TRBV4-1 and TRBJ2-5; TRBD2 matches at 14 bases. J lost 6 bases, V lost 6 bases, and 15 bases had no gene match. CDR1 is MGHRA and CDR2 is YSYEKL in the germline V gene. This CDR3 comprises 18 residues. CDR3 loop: CASSRPGLAGALPKTQYF. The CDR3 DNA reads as TGCGCCAGCAGTCGACCGGGACTAGCGGGAGCCCTCCCGAAGACCCAGTACTTC.